These 7 T cell receptor beta chains originate from one sample sequenced in a study of T cell responses to AZD1222 COVID-19 vaccine. Data came from immunoSEQ multiplex PCR; TCRdb stores just in-frame clones and leaves some out. Of 110,000 to 150,000 clones listed, 80% to 90% were seen once; the top ten hold less than 9.5%. Material: peripheral blood, obtained on day 0 of AZD1222 vaccination. These receptors were obtained from an adult in good health.

The chain employs TRBV3-1 (or the pseudogene TRBV3-2) and TRBJ1-1; D remains ambiguous. This CDR3 has 13 residues. Germline V gives CDR1 LGHDT, CDR2 YNNKEL (reference sequence). V was cut by 4 bases and J by 1 base, with 7 bases left in between. CDR3 DNA: TGTGCCAGCAGCCGCGTGCCGAACACTGAAGCTTTCTTT. Translated, it gives CASSRVPNTEAFF.

J is TRBJ1-2 and V is TRBV5-1, with D possibly matching TRBD1 (5 bases). The CDR3 length is 14 residues. V was clipped by 10 bases and J by 3 bases, with 19 bases between them. Germline loops: CDR1 SGHRS, CDR2 YFSETQ. The DNA of the CDR3 is TGCGCCCGCGCCCGGGGGGGTAGGGACTATGGCTACACCTTC. Its translation is CARARGGRDYGYTF.

J is TRBJ1-4 and V is TRBV27, with a possible D match to TRBD1 (5 bases). Trimming pared 1 base from V and 3 bases from J, leaving 12 bases between. This CDR3 has 16 residues. The germline V gene encodes CDR1 MNHEY and CDR2 SMNVEV (reference sequence). The chain's CDR3 is CASSLYGAGSNEKLFF. The CDR3, as DNA: TGTGCCAGCAGTTTATATGGGGCTGGGTCTAATGAAAAACTGTTTTTT.

J is TRBJ1-2 and V is TRBV7-9; D might be TRBD1 (6 bases). The CDR3 sequence is 13 residues long. Germline-derived CDR1 and CDR2 are SEHNR and FQNEAQ (reference sequence). V dropped 7 bases and J dropped 7 bases, with 16 bases sitting between them. CDR3 in DNA: TGTGCCAGCAACCCAGGAGGGGGAGGTGGCTACACCTTC. Amino acid sequence: CASNPGGGGGYTF.

In this sample, this clone turned up once. V usage is TRBV19 and J usage is TRBJ2-7, with TRBD1 matching 9 bases. The germline V gene encodes CDR1 LNHDA and CDR2 SQIVND (reference sequence). The CDR3 consists of 14 residues. After removal of 4 bases from V and 3 bases from J, the junction contained 4 bases not matched to a gene. The CDR3 DNA reads as TGTGCCAGTAGTAGGGGGGGACAGGGCTACGAGCAGTACTTC. Residues: CASSRGGQGYEQYF.

The rearrangement joins TRBV6-6 to TRBJ2-1, with 14 bases lining up with TRBD2. Trimming at V came to 5 bases and at J to 3 bases, leaving 0 bases not matched to a gene. CDR1 and CDR2 (germline): MNHNY, SVGAGI (reference sequence). The CDR3 spans 15 residues. For the CDR3, the DNA is TGTGCCAGCAGTGGGACTAGCGGGGGCTACAATGAGCAGTTCTTC. This sequence encodes CASSGTSGGYNEQFF.

This clone has more than one count but fewer than ten. This chain uses TRBV6-1 with TRBJ1-1, with D perhaps TRBD1 (6 bases). The CDR3 length is 14 residues. V lost 2 bases, J lost 6 bases, and 13 bases lay in between. Germline V gene lookup returns CDR1 MNHNS and CDR2 SASEGT. CDR3 residues: CASSETGFIAEAFF. In DNA, the CDR3 is TGTGCCAGCAGTGAAACAGGGTTTATCGCTGAAGCTTTCTTT.